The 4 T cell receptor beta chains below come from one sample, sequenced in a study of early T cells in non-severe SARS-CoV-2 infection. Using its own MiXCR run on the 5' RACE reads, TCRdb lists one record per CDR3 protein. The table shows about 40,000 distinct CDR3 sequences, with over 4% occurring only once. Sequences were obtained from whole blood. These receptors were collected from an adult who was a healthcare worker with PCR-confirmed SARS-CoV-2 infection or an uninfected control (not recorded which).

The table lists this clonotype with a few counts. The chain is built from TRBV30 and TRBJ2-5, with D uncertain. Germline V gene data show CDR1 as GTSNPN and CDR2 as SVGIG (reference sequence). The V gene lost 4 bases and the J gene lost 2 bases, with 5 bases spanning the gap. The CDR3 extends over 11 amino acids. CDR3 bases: TGTGCCTGGAACTTTCAAGAGACCCAGTACTTC. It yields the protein CAWNFQETQYF.

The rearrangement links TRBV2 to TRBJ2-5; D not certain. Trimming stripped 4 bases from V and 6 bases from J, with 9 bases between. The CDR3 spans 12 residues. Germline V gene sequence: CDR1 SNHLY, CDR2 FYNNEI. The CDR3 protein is CASSGLVKTQYF. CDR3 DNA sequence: TGTGCCAGCAGTGGGCTAGTTAAGACCCAGTACTTC.

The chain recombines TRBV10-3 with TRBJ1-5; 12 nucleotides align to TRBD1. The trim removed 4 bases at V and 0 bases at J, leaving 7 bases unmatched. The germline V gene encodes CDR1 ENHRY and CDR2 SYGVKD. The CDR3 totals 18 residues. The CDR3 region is CAISAGTGGAGSNQPQHF. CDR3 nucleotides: TGTGCCATCAGTGCCGGGACAGGGGGCGCGGGTAGCAATCAGCCCCAGCATTTT.

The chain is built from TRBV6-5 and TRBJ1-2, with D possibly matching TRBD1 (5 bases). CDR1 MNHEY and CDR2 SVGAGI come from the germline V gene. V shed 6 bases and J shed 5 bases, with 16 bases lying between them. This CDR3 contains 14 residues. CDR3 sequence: CASRKDGTSYGYTF. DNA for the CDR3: TGTGCCAGCAGAAAGGACGGGACCTCTTATGGCTACACCTTC.